The TCR beta chain under discussion was sequenced for a study of a mutant IDH1 vaccine in newly diagnosed glioma. Germline V gene data show CDR1 as SGHNT and CDR2 as YYREEE (reference sequence). V lost 4 bases and J 2 bases, leaving 13 bases between the germline ends. This CDR3 is 14 amino acids long. The data were produced by immunoSEQ multiplex PCR, yet TCRdb's version contains in-frame clones alone and is incomplete. The sample carries about 100,000 clones, just under 80% recorded once. Time point specified: baseline, week 1 (first vaccination visit). This sample's treatment: pre-vaccination baseline after standard-of-care therapy. Each of the donors came in with new WHO grade 3 or 4 astrocytomas that were IDH1-mutant and ATRX-lost.

The sequence was obtained from a man aged 40-49 years with glioma. Sequences were derived from PBMCs, sampled from a glioma patient treated with radiotherapy, temozolomide or both. The V gene is TRBV5-4, the J gene TRBJ2-7, with D perhaps matching TRBD1 (6 bases). As DNA, the CDR3 is TGTGCCAGCAGCCGAGGCGCAGGGGCCTACGAGCAGTACTTC. Residues: CASSRGAGAYEQYF.